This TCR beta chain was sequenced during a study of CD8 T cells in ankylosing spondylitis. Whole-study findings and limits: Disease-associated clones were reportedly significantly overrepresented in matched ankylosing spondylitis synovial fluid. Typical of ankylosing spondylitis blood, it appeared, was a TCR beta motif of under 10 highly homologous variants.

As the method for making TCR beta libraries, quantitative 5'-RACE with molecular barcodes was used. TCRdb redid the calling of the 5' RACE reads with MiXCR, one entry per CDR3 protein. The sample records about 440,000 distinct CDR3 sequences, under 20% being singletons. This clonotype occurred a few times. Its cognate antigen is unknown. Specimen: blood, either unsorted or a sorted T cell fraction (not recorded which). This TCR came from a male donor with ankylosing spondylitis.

The CDR3 region is CAISESVTGREKLFF. The CDR3 region has the DNA TGTGCCATCAGTGAGTCCGTGACAGGGCGTGAAAAACTGTTTTTT. The chain links TRBV10-3 to TRBJ1-4; 7 bases fit TRBD1. Germline CDR1 ENHRY, CDR2 SYGVKD. J lost 7 bases, V lost 0 bases, and 5 bases had no gene match. There are 15 residues in the CDR3.